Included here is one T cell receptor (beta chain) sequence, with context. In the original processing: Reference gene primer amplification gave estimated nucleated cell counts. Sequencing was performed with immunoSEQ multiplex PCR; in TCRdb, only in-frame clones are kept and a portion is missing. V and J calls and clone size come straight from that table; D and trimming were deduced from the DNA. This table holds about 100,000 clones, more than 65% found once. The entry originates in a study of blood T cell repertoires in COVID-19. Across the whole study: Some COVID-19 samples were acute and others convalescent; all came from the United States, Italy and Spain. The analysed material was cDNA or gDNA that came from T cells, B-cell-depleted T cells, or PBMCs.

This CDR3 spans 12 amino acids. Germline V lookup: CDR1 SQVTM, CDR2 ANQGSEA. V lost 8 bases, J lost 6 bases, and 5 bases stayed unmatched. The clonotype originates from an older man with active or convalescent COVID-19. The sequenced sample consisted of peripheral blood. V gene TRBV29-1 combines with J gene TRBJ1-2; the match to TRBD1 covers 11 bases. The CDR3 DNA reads TGCAGCATAGGACAGGGGGCGGATGGCTACACCTTC. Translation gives CSIGQGADGYTF.